The 25 T cell receptor beta chains in this list originate from one sample, sequenced in a study of T cell responses to AZD1222 COVID-19 vaccine. The repertoire was sequenced with immunoSEQ multiplex PCR; TCRdb's copy has only in-frame clones and lacks some. The table shows 180,000 or so clones, with 80% to 90% occurring only once. The specimen comprised peripheral blood, sampled on day 0 of AZD1222 vaccination. The origin of the receptors is an adult in good health.

Concerning this clone itself: The sample contains more than one DNA sequence encoding this CDR3. The chain combines TRBV2 with TRBJ1-5; no firm D call. There are 14 residues in the CDR3. Deletions cut 0 bases from V and 1 base from J, with 4 bases between. Germline V CDR1 and CDR2: SNHLY, FYNNEI. CDR3 region: CASSEANSNQPQHF. CDR3 nucleotides: TGTGCCAGCAGTGAAGCGAACAGCAATCAGCCCCAGCATTTT.

The J gene is TRBJ1-1, the V gene TRBV11-2; 7 bases are a match to TRBD1. The CDR3 runs to 17 residues. The V segment lost 4 bases and the J segment 0 bases; nucleotides outside the gene matches: 11. Per germline, CDR1 SGHAT and CDR2 FQNNGV. The CDR3 sequence is CASSSWGDREMNTEAFF. CDR3 DNA sequence: TGTGCCAGCAGCTCGTGGGGGGACAGAGAAATGAACACTGAAGCTTTCTTT.

The V call is TRBV6-5, the J call TRBJ2-2; 8 bases agree with TRBD1. After removal of 2 bases from V and 13 bases from J, the junction contained 6 bases not matched to a gene. The CDR3 consists of 13 residues. Germline V gene lookup returns CDR1 MNHEY and CDR2 SVGAGI. The CDR3 DNA reads TGTGCCAGCAGTTACAGCTCAGGGGGCGCGCTGTTTTTT. It codes for CASSYSSGGALFF.

The chain recombines TRBV5-6 with TRBJ1-2, with D unclear. The CDR3 covers 13 residues. Trimming took off 3 bases at V and 6 bases at J, with 12 bases between the two ends. The germline gives CDR1 SGHDT, CDR2 YYEEEE. CDR3 nucleotides: TGTGCCAGCAGCTCTTGGGCGAGTGATGGCTACACCTTC. Encoded protein: CASSSWASDGYTF.

This chain joins TRBV27 and TRBJ1-5, with D unresolved. This CDR3 contains 14 residues. V lost 5 bases, J lost 1 base, and 9 bases lay in between. CDR1 is MNHEY and CDR2 is SMNVEV in the germline V gene (reference sequence). The CDR3 here is CASSPGESNQPQHF. The CDR3 region has the DNA TGTGCCAGCAGTCCCGGGGAGAGCAATCAGCCCCAGCATTTT.

The V call is TRBV30, the J call TRBJ1-2; D perhaps matches TRBD1 (5 bases). V was trimmed by 1 base and J by 7 bases, leaving 13 bases between them. The CDR3 has 13 residues. Germline V lookup: CDR1 GTSNPN, CDR2 SVGIG (reference sequence). CDR3 bases: TGTGCCTGGAGTGCCAAAGGGACCACTGGCTACACCTTC. Protein: CAWSAKGTTGYTF.

The CDR3: CASRRDRGRVDNEQFF. The CDR3 nucleotides are TGTGCCAGCAGGCGGGACAGGGGGCGCGTCGACAATGAGCAGTTCTTC. This chain joins TRBV7-7 and TRBJ2-1; 12 nucleotides line up with TRBD1. The CDR3 spans 16 residues. Unmatched junction bases numbered 8, after V lost 6 bases and J lost 5 bases. CDR1 SSHAT and CDR2 FNYEAQ come from the germline V gene (reference sequence).

The chain is built from TRBV10-3 and TRBJ1-3; tentatively, D is TRBD1 (5 bases). Trimming removed 4 bases from V and 0 bases from J, with 13 bases in between. Germline CDR1 reads ENHRY; CDR2 reads SYGVKD. The CDR3 runs to 16 residues. The chain's CDR3 is CAISGGGTGSGNTIYF. The CDR3, as DNA: TGTGCCATCAGTGGGGGCGGAACCGGCTCTGGAAACACCATATATTTT.

The rearrangement joins TRBV24-1 to TRBJ2-6; D unresolved. The V gene lost 7 bases and the J gene lost 0 bases, with 3 bases spanning the gap. This CDR3 is 13 amino acids long. Germline V gene sequence: CDR1 KGHDR, CDR2 SFDVKD. The CDR3, as DNA: TGTGCCACCAGCCTCTCTGGGGCCAACGTCCTGACTTTC. Translating it yields CATSLSGANVLTF.

The J gene is TRBJ2-7, the V gene TRBV28, with D possibly called TRBD1 or TRBD2 (5 bases each). This CDR3 has 13 residues. Germline CDR1 reads MDHEN; CDR2 reads SYDVKM. V lost 6 bases, J lost 3 bases, and 12 bases lay in between. The CDR3: CASRGGDRYEQYF. In DNA, the CDR3 is TGTGCCAGCAGGGGTGGGGACCGCTACGAGCAGTACTTC.

The genes are TRBV7-3 and TRBJ2-3; no clear D. Germline CDR1 reads SGHTA; CDR2 reads FQGTGA. The ends were cut back, 0 bases at V and 2 bases at J, with 9 bases in the middle. The CDR3 covers 15 residues. The CDR3 is CASSLTPTYTDTQYF. The CDR3 coding sequence is TGTGCCAGCAGCTTAACCCCGACCTACACAGATACGCAGTATTTT.

The V and J genes are TRBV7-8 and TRBJ1-1; TRBD1 is a possible D gene (5 bases). The germline CDR1 and CDR2 sequences are SGHVS and FQNEAQ. Trimming took off 5 bases at V and 8 bases at J, with 9 bases between the two ends. There are 11 residues in the CDR3. The CDR3 coding sequence is TGTGCCAGCAGCCTGAACAGGGAAGCTTTCTTT. Protein product: CASSLNREAFF.

The genes are TRBV4-2 and TRBJ2-3; 9 bases align to TRBD2. The CDR3 contains 16 residues. Germline CDR1 is LGHNA and CDR2 is YNFKEQ. The J segment lost 6 bases and the V segment lost 0 bases, leaving 7 bases of the junction unmatched. The CDR3 here is CASSQERGGAWDTQYF. In nucleotides, the CDR3 is TGTGCCAGCAGCCAAGAGCGCGGGGGGGCCTGGGATACGCAGTATTTT.

The CDR3 here is CAITTTGTNTEAFF. CDR3 coding DNA: TGTGCCATTACAACGACAGGGACGAACACTGAAGCTTTCTTT. This chain connects TRBV10-3 to TRBJ1-1; TRBD1 agrees at 7 bases. Germline V lookup: CDR1 ENHRY, CDR2 SYGVKD. V trimming: 9 bases; J trimming: 1 base; junction bases outside the gene matches: 8. This CDR3 is 14 amino acids long.

The chain has TRBV6-6 and TRBJ2-5, with D perhaps TRBD2 (6 bases). From germline, CDR1 is MNHNY and CDR2 SVGAGI (reference sequence). The CDR3 totals 14 residues. Trimming shortened V by 2 bases and J by 0 bases, and 7 bases separated the two germline ends. Here the CDR3 reads CASSYRGYQETQYF. In DNA, the CDR3 is TGTGCCAGCAGTTACCGGGGGTACCAAGAGACCCAGTACTTC.

The chain combines TRBV3-1 (or the pseudogene TRBV3-2) with TRBJ2-1, with D perhaps being TRBD1 or TRBD2 (6 bases each). The ends were cut back, 1 base at V and 0 bases at J, with 13 bases in the middle. Germline values: CDR1 LGHDT, CDR2 YNNKEL (reference sequence). The CDR3 has 17 amino acids. The CDR3: CASSQVTGTPSYNEQFF. The DNA for the CDR3 is TGTGCCAGCAGCCAAGTTACAGGGACTCCCTCCTACAATGAGCAGTTCTTC.

The chain links TRBV16 to TRBJ2-1; D is undetermined. Trimming stripped 0 bases from V and 4 bases from J, with 7 bases between. In germline, CDR1 is KGHSY, CDR2 FQNENV. The CDR3 is 14 residues long. Here the CDR3 DNA reads TGTGCCAGCAGCCAATCGAATGGGTACAATGAGCAGTTCTTC. This codes for CASSQSNGYNEQFF.

The rearrangement links TRBV7-2 to TRBJ1-2; 9 bases are a match to TRBD1. CDR3 length: 14 amino acids. The J segment lost 4 bases and the V segment lost 4 bases, leaving 4 bases of the junction unmatched. Germline V CDR1 and CDR2: SGHTA, FQGNSA. This CDR3 reads CASSSDRGTYGYTF. CDR3 nucleotides: TGTGCCAGCAGCTCGGACAGGGGCACCTATGGCTACACCTTC.

The chain links TRBV5-4 to TRBJ2-1; 8 bases agree with TRBD2. Germline assignment: CDR1 SGHNT and CDR2 YYREEE (reference sequence). Germline trimming cut 0 bases from V and 6 bases from J; bases unmatched to any gene: 5. The CDR3 length is 15 residues. The CDR3 here is CASSLGRGGLNEQFF. The CDR3 bases are TGTGCCAGCAGCTTGGGCCGGGGGGGCCTCAATGAGCAGTTCTTC.

The V call is TRBV27, the J call TRBJ2-7; D is perhaps TRBD2 (5 bases). The germline V and J ends were trimmed by 5 bases and 1 base, with 18 bases remaining between them. The CDR3 loop spans 16 amino acids. Germline V lookup: CDR1 MNHEY, CDR2 SMNVEV (reference sequence). CDR3 DNA sequence: TGTGCCAGCAGTCCATCGCGTGGGGAGAGTTCCTACGAGCAGTACTTC. This encodes CASSPSRGESSYEQYF.

The V and J genes are TRBV7-2 and TRBJ1-2, with D possibly matching TRBD1 (6 bases). Germline V lookup: CDR1 SGHTA, CDR2 FQGNSA. The germline V and J ends were trimmed by 5 bases and 4 bases, with 14 bases remaining between them. This CDR3 is 14 amino acids long. The CDR3 here is CASSPRGRGYGYTF. DNA for the CDR3: TGTGCCAGCAGCCCCCGGGGGCGGGGCTATGGCTACACCTTC.

The V and J genes are TRBV3-1 (or the pseudogene TRBV3-2) and TRBJ1-1; no reliable D call. V lost 0 bases to trimming and J lost 4 bases, with 6 bases between them. Germline CDR1 LGHDT, CDR2 YNNKEL (reference sequence). The CDR3 has 13 amino acids. Written as DNA, the CDR3 is TGTGCCAGCAGCCAAGAAGGAGCCACTGAAGCTTTCTTT. This encodes CASSQEGATEAFF.

V is TRBV12-3 or TRBV12-4 and J is TRBJ2-1, with unresolved D. V was trimmed by 6 bases and J by 9 bases, leaving 15 bases between them. The CDR3 has 13 residues. The CDR3 coding sequence is TGTGCCAGCAGGCCCCCCACCCAGCTTGAGCAGTTCTTC. This gives the protein CASRPPTQLEQFF.

The genes are TRBV7-6 and TRBJ2-7; D possibly matches TRBD1 or TRBD2 (5 bases each). Per the germline V gene, CDR1 is SGHVS and CDR2 is FNYEAQ. V shed 0 bases and J shed 5 bases, with 8 bases lying between them. This CDR3 has 13 residues. This CDR3 reads CASSLAQGDEQYF. The CDR3, as DNA: TGTGCCAGCAGCTTAGCGCAGGGAGACGAGCAGTACTTC.

The chain has TRBV5-4 and TRBJ1-1; 10 bases line up with TRBD1. After removal of 5 bases from V and 3 bases from J, the junction contained 7 bases not matched to a gene. Germline lookup yields CDR1 SGHNT and CDR2 YYREEE (reference sequence). This CDR3 comprises 15 residues. This CDR3 reads CASRSGQGGYTEAFF. The CDR3 region has the DNA TGTGCCAGCAGATCTGGACAGGGGGGTTACACTGAAGCTTTCTTT.